This is a list of T cell receptor beta chains from one sample in a study of T cells of healthy individuals. One entry per CDR3 protein, called by TCRdb with MiXCR from the 5' RACE reads. Among about 60,000 distinct CDR3 sequences listed, about a sixth were seen once. The source is a human donor in good health. Each CDR3 is given with its conserved first and last residue. A D gene is named only where the DNA matches it firmly. The size entry is marked missing in some rows and otherwise reads once, few, many or a size class.

CDR3aa | CDR3nt | abundance | j_gene | v_gene | d_gene
CASSLPSDNEQFF | TGTGCCAGCAGCTTACCCTCTGACAATGAGCAGTTCTTC | many | TRBJ2-1 | TRBV11-1 | .
CASSQGGVTDTQYF | TGTGCCAGCAGCCAAGGGGGGGTGACAGATACGCAGTATTTT | many | TRBJ2-3 | TRBV7-7 | .
CASSEGGYTDTQYF | TGCGCCAGCAGCGAAGGGGGTTACACAGATACGCAGTATTTT | many | TRBJ2-3 | TRBV5-1 | .
CCPSIRVTDTQYF | TGTTGCCCTTCTATAAGGGTCACAGATACGCAGTATTTT | few | TRBJ2-3 | TRBV27 | .
CASSQEGGKRYEQYF | TGTGCCAGCAGCCAAGAGGGCGGGAAAAGATACGAGCAGTACTTC | many | TRBJ2-7 | TRBV4-2 | .
CASSSGNQPQHF | TGTGCCAGCAGCTCCGGAAATCAGCCCCAGCATTTT | many | TRBJ1-5 | TRBV7-2 | .
CAWSMRTTNEKLFF | TGTGCCTGGAGTATGAGGACAACTAATGAAAAGCTGTTTTTT | . | TRBJ1-4 | TRBV30 | .
CASSSREFTDTQYF | TGTGCCAGCAGCTCCCGGGAGTTCACAGATACGCAGTATTTT | . | TRBJ2-3 | TRBV7-3 | .
CASIDPGGADTQYF | TGTGCCAGTATCGATCCCGGGGGGGCAGATACGCAGTATTTT | many | TRBJ2-3 | TRBV19 | TRBD2
CASSLTGTETQYF | TGCGCCAGCAGCCTCACAGGGACCGAGACCCAGTACTTC | . | TRBJ2-5 | TRBV5-1 | .
CASRYTGVTDTQYF | TGTGCCAGCAGATATACGGGTGTCACAGATACGCAGTATTTT | few | TRBJ2-3 | TRBV6-5 | .
CSVERTGGREQYF | TGCAGCGTTGAAAGGACAGGCGGCCGCGAGCAGTACTTC | many | TRBJ2-7 | TRBV29-1 | TRBD1